These 11 T cell receptor beta chains share one sample of origin, sequenced in a study of shared clonotypes between healthy human individuals (dated by TCRdb to 2018 to 2021). Library preparation was by the immunoSEQ multiplex PCR assay. TCRdb carries this immuneACCESS record with in-frame sequences only. Its versions omit some clonotypes, under half of them owing to an unresolved V gene in the studies checked, with the rest unexplained. The sample contains roughly 570,000 clones, more than 95% of them found a single time. More than 0.3% of the sample is held by the ten biggest clonotypes. CD8 naive samples were obtained by positive selection for CCR7 among CD45RO-negative cells, yielding a CD45RA+CCR7+ population from which TemRA cells were excluded. Sequences were obtained from naive CD8+ T cells sorted from blood. Taken with the paper, the label for cell subset or site translates to: CD45RA+CCR7+. Receptors were obtained from a man aged 25 to 40 in good health.

The chain employs TRBV28 and TRBJ2-1; tentative D call: TRBD2 (6 bases). CDR1 and CDR2 from the germline V gene are MDHEN and SYDVKM. This CDR3 comprises 14 residues. Between the trimmed V and J ends, which lost 7 bases and 1 base, there was a span of 11 bases. DNA for the CDR3: TGTGCCAGCAAGGGCGGGACGTCCTACAATGAGCAGTTCTTC. As protein: CASKGGTSYNEQFF.

The rearrangement uses TRBV4-3 and TRBJ1-3; D not resolved. The CDR3 sequence is 15 residues long. Germline V CDR1 and CDR2: LGHNA, YSLEER. V was clipped by 1 base and J by 0 bases, with 7 bases between them. CDR3 DNA sequence: TGCGCCAGCAGCCAAGGTCGAGCCTCTGGAAACACCATATATTTT. It codes for CASSQGRASGNTIYF.

The rearrangement uses TRBV29-1 and TRBJ2-1; 7 nucleotides agree with TRBD2. The germline gives CDR1 SQVTM, CDR2 ANQGSEA. Trimming at V came to 2 bases and at J to 0 bases, leaving 7 bases not matched to a gene. The CDR3 length is 16 residues. CDR3 loop: CSVELLAGSSYNEQFF. The DNA of the CDR3 is TGCAGCGTTGAATTGTTAGCGGGTAGCTCCTACAATGAGCAGTTCTTC.

This rearrangement joins TRBV5-1 to TRBJ1-4; 10 nucleotides line up with TRBD1. After removal of 4 bases from V and 6 bases from J, the junction contained 9 bases not matched to a gene. There are 16 residues in the CDR3. The germline V gene encodes CDR1 SGHRS and CDR2 YFSETQ. CDR3 bases: TGCGCCAGCAGCCCCTTCCCGGACAGGGGGGATGAAAAACTGTTTTTT. Amino acid sequence: CASSPFPDRGDEKLFF.

The rearrangement joins TRBV2 to TRBJ1-3; no definite D call. V lost 1 base and J 0 bases, leaving 7 bases between the germline ends. The CDR3 length is 15 residues. Germline V gene sequence: CDR1 SNHLY, CDR2 FYNNEI. This CDR3 reads CASSEGSSSGNTIYF. CDR3 in DNA: TGTGCCAGCAGTGAAGGGTCCTCCTCTGGAAACACCATATATTTT.

The chain carries TRBV4-1 and TRBJ2-1, with 16 bases matching TRBD2. The CDR3 is 17 residues long. The germline CDR1 and CDR2 sequences are MGHRA and YSYEKL. V shed 3 bases, J shed 9 bases, and the junction held 8 bases outside the gene matches. The CDR3 loop reads CASSQAGLAGGPGEQFF. The CDR3 nucleotides are TGCGCCAGCAGCCAGGCGGGACTAGCGGGAGGGCCTGGTGAGCAGTTCTTC.

The rearrangement joins TRBV7-9 to TRBJ2-7, with D possibly being TRBD2 (6 bases). Germline CDR1 reads SEHNR; CDR2 reads FQNEAQ (reference sequence). This CDR3 has 14 residues. V was pared by 4 bases and J by 2 bases, with 12 bases between. The CDR3 bases are TGTGCCAGCAGCTCCCGGGAGAGACCCTACGAGCAGTACTTC. It specifies CASSSRERPYEQYF. The full variable domain, in which reference TRBV7-9 and TRBJ2-7 provide the parts outside the CDR3, is DTGVSQNPRHKITKRGQNVTFRCDPISEHNRLYWYRQTLGQGPEFLTYFQNEAQLEKSRLLSDRFSAERPKGSFSTLEIQRTEQGDSAMYLCASSSRERPYEQYFGPGTRLTVT.

The V and J genes are TRBV21-1 and TRBJ2-4; TRBD2 was called by the table and not checked on the DNA. TRBV21-1 is a recognized pseudogene. This CDR3 region has 17 residues. CDR3 in DNA: TGTGCCAGCGCCAGCGCGGGACTAGCGGGAGACGGCAACATTCAGTACTTC. This codes for CASASAGLAGDGNIQYF.

With regard to this clone: Additional DNA sequences in this sample encode the identical CDR3. The V call is TRBV27, the J call TRBJ2-3; TRBD2 agrees at 11 bases. The CDR3 has 16 amino acids. The junction had 10 bases not matched to a gene; V was cut back by 5 bases and J by 6 bases. Germline CDR1 is MNHEY and CDR2 is SMNVEV (reference sequence). The chain's CDR3 is CASSPQLAGVSDTQYF. CDR3 DNA sequence: TGTGCCAGCAGTCCACAACTAGCGGGAGTCTCCGATACGCAGTATTTT.

The V and J genes are TRBV5-8 and TRBJ2-7, with 7 bases matching TRBD1. This CDR3 is 14 amino acids long. Unmatched junction bases numbered 1, after V lost 1 base and J lost 0 bases. Germline assignment: CDR1 SGHTS and CDR2 YDEGEE. The CDR3 nucleotides read TGTGCCAGCAGCTTGAGGGACAGCTCCTACGAGCAGTACTTC. Protein: CASSLRDSSYEQYF.

The V call is TRBV11-2, the J call TRBJ2-1; possible D gene TRBD1, 6 bases. Germline values: CDR1 SGHAT, CDR2 FQNNGV. V was cut by 5 bases and J by 7 bases, with 12 bases left in between. The CDR3 contains 13 residues. Here the CDR3 DNA reads TGTGCCAGCAGCCCCAACAGGGCAAATGAGCAGTTCTTC. Amino acid sequence: CASSPNRANEQFF.